This T cell receptor (beta chain) was captured by sequencing in a study of Ad26.COV2.S vaccination and SARS-CoV-2 variants. Study-wide context: Ad26.COV2.S shots went into the muscle once or twice, 56 days apart.

Looked up from germline, CDR1 is LNHNV and CDR2 is YYDKDF (reference sequence). This CDR3 spans 14 amino acids. V lost 3 bases to trimming and J lost 10 bases; unmatched junction nucleotides: 10. The data were produced by immunoSEQ multiplex PCR, yet TCRdb's version contains in-frame clones alone and is incomplete. The table lists approximately 350,000 clones, around 82% of them singletons. Regarding treatment: some 20 received Ad26.COV2.S at low or high dose, single or two shots; several received placebo; per-sample allocation not given. Sampling happened 63 days after the first vaccine or placebo injection.

This clonotype was sampled from a person aged 18-60 years who received the Ad26.COV2.S COVID-19 vaccine or a placebo. This chain connects TRBV15 to TRBJ2-3; the match to TRBD2 covers 7 bases. The specimen comprised peripheral blood, sampled in a trial of Ad26.COV2.S vaccine versus placebo. CDR3 nucleotides: TGTGCCACCAGCAGGGGACCCGGGAGGCAGGCGCAGTATTTT. It encodes CATSRGPGRQAQYF.